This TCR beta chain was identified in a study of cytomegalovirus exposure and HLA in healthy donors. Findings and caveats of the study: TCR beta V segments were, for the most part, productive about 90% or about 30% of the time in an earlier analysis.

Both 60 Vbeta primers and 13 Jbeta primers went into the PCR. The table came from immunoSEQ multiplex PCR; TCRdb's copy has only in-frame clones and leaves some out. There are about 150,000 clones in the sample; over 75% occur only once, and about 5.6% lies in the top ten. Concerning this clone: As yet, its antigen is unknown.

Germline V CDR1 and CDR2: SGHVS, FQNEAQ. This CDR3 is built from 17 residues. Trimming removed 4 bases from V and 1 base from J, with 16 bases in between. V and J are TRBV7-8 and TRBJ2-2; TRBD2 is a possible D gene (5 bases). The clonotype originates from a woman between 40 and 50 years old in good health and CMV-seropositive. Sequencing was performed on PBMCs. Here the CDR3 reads CASSSLGGLGNTGELFF. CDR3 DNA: TGTGCCAGCAGCTCCCTAGGAGGTTTGGGGAACACCGGGGAGCTGTTTTTT.